This TCR beta chain was identified in a study of breast tumors, draining lymph nodes, adjacent tissues. Findings and limits, study-wide: Data only fit, rather than demonstrated, lymph node origin of most tumor T cells. Tumor repertoires ranked between lymph nodes and nontumor tissue in diversity, with V and J gene preferences. Tumor and nontumor repertoires were significantly more similar in luminal-like than in basal-like breast cancer.

The lymph nodes were axillary draining lymph nodes from breast cancer patients. This clonotype has a count of ten or more. The antigen is not known. Germline V lookup: CDR1 MNHGY, CDR2 SVAAGI. CDR3 length: 13 amino acids. Trimming removed 4 bases from V and 7 bases from J, with 10 bases in between. TCRdb reanalysed the multiplex PCR reads using MiXCR and keeps one entry per CDR3 protein. The sample records around 110,000 distinct CDR3 sequences, approximately 28% being singletons. This receptor was identified in a female donor with breast cancer. Some clones in this sample may be carry-over from other donors' samples. Sequenced material: axillary lymph node tissue. The V gene is TRBV6-9, the J gene TRBJ1-4; D is undetermined. The CDR3 region is CASSWTTGEKLFF. The CDR3 DNA sequence: TGTGCCAGCAGTTGGACCACGGGTGAAAAACTGTTTTTT.